These 19 T cell receptor beta chains were all obtained from the same sample, sequenced in a study of human T cells and chemical hapten exposure. Via MiXCR, TCRdb re-called the RACE reads, giving one row per CDR3 protein. The sample comprises 75,000 to 100,000 distinct CDR3 sequences, around 11% of which are singletons, and about 3.5% rests with the top ten. Time point: patch test 1, 2 weeks after DPC sensitization. Treatment here: therapeutic diphenylcyclopropenone sensitization with weekly scalp DPC. Sample: whole blood, taken in connection with sensitization to the hapten diphenylcyclopropenone (DPC). The receptor source for this set is a woman aged 55-70 years with alopecia areata. Some clones in this sample may be carry-over from other donors' samples.

V gene TRBV20-1 combines with J gene TRBJ2-7, with 8 positions matching TRBD2. The CDR3 is 16 amino acids. The germline V gene has CDR1 DFQATT and CDR2 SNEGSKA (reference sequence). Losses at the gene ends were 2 bases for V and 7 bases for J; bases not matched to a gene: 16. CDR3 sequence (DNA): TGCAGTGCTAGAATCGAGCCGCGGGGGGCCCTGTATGAGCAGTACTTC. Translating gives CSARIEPRGALYEQYF.

The chain carries TRBV20-1 and TRBJ2-7, with 8 bases fitting TRBD1. This CDR3 has 15 amino acids. The J segment lost 0 bases and the V segment lost 5 bases, leaving 9 bases of the junction unmatched. The germline gives CDR1 DFQATT, CDR2 SNEGSKA (reference sequence). The DNA of the CDR3 is TGCAGTGCTGAGAGCGGACAGGGAATCTCCTACGAGCAGTACTTC. It specifies CSAESGQGISYEQYF.

Ten or more counts support this clonotype. The chain has TRBV30 and TRBJ1-5; D gene uncertain. The CDR3 contains 15 residues. V gave up 0 bases and J gave up 5 bases, with 14 bases separating them. CDR1 is GTSNPN and CDR2 is SVGIG in the germline V gene (reference sequence). DNA of the CDR3: TGTGCCTGGAGTGTACGAGACGCTGGGCATCAGCCCCAGCATTTT. This sequence encodes CAWSVRDAGHQPQHF.

This clonotype was counted ten times or more. The rearrangement uses TRBV3-1 and TRBJ2-3, with D tentatively TRBD1 (5 bases). The CDR3 extends over 18 amino acids. Trimming removed 3 bases at V and 6 bases at J, with 25 bases between. Germline V CDR1 and CDR2: LGHDT, YNNKEL (reference sequence). The DNA for the CDR3 is TGTGCCAGCAGCCAGCAGGGTTGGCGGCAACTCAATGTCGATACGCAGTATTTT. It codes for CASSQQGWRQLNVDTQYF.

The V gene is TRBV6-1, the J gene TRBJ2-2, with D uncertain. The V end lost 4 bases, the J end lost 4 bases, and 19 bases lay between the germline ends. CDR3 size: 17 residues. Per germline, CDR1 MNHNS and CDR2 SASEGT. In DNA, the CDR3 is TGTGCCAGCAGTGCTCGTTTGAGTGGGCGGTCCACCGGGGAGCTGTTTTTT. Its translation is CASSARLSGRSTGELFF.

This clonotype was observed many times. The rearrangement joins TRBV11-2 to TRBJ2-3, with D maybe TRBD1 (5 bases). The V end was cut by 1 base, the J end by 0 bases, with 5 bases between. This CDR3 region has 14 residues. Germline-derived CDR1 and CDR2 are SGHAT and FQNNGV. The CDR3 sequence: CASSLGGSTDTQYF. DNA for the CDR3: TGTGCCAGCAGCTTAGGGGGCAGCACAGATACGCAGTATTTT.

This clonotype was found many times. V is TRBV29-1 and J is TRBJ1-1, with D perhaps matching TRBD1 (5 bases). Trimming removed 6 bases from V and 4 bases from J, with 18 bases in between. Germline V CDR1 and CDR2: SQVTM, ANQGSEA. The CDR3 runs 14 residues. CDR3 loop: CSVITTRVGTEAFF. The CDR3 region has the DNA TGCAGCGTGATAACCACCAGGGTCGGCACTGAAGCTTTCTTT.

This clonotype was recorded a few times. The rearrangement uses TRBV29-1 and TRBJ1-2, with TRBD1 matching over 7 bases. The J segment lost 0 bases and the V segment lost 3 bases, leaving 13 bases of the junction unmatched. CDR1 and CDR2 from the germline V gene are SQVTM and ANQGSEA. The CDR3 runs 17 residues. CDR3 in amino acids: CSVEIWDSETANYGYTF. CDR3 bases: TGCAGCGTTGAGATATGGGACAGCGAAACAGCTAACTATGGCTACACCTTC.

V usage is TRBV13 and J usage is TRBJ1-4; TRBD1 matches at 9 bases. Germline trimming cut 6 bases from V and 8 bases from J; bases unmatched to any gene: 7. Germline V gives CDR1 PRHDT, CDR2 FYEKMQ (reference sequence). The CDR3 has 14 residues. CDR3 sequence reads: CASSLQGAREKLFF. In DNA, the CDR3 is TGTGCCAGCAGTTTACAGGGGGCGCGGGAAAAACTGTTTTTT.

This chain connects TRBV4-2 to TRBJ2-1, with 7 bases matching TRBD2. CDR1 is LGHNA, CDR2 YNFKEQ, per germline. Trimming took 1 base from V and 9 from J; bases not matched to a gene: 18. The CDR3 extends over 18 amino acids. CDR3 in amino acids: CASSQADISGGYSSEQFF. The CDR3 region has the DNA TGTGCCAGCAGCCAAGCTGACATATCGGGGGGTTATAGCAGTGAGCAGTTCTTC.

The sample holds a few counts of this clonotype. The chain couples TRBV9 to TRBJ1-1, with 7 bases identical to TRBD1. With V trimmed by 3 bases and J by 1 base, 0 bases remained unmatched. CDR1 is SGDLS and CDR2 is YYNGEE in the germline V gene. CDR3 length equals 13 residues. CDR3 region: CASSGDRNTEAFF. The DNA of the CDR3 is TGTGCCAGCAGCGGGGACAGGAACACTGAAGCTTTCTTT. The complete variable domain, with remaining parts taken from reference TRBV9 and TRBJ1-1, reads DSGVTQTPKHLITATGQRVTLRCSPRSGDLSVYWYQQSLDQGLQFLIQYYNGEERAKGNILERFSAQQFPDLHSELNLSSLELGDSALYFCASSGDRNTEAFFGQGTRLTVV.

This clonotype showed up just a few times. V is TRBV7-2 and J is TRBJ2-4, with D perhaps matching TRBD2 (6 bases). Trimming took 0 bases from V and 0 from J, leaving 12 bases between them. In germline, CDR1 is SGHTA, CDR2 FQGNSA. The CDR3 runs 17 residues. The CDR3 DNA reads as TGTGCCAGCAGCTTAGCTTTAGGGAGGACAGCCAAAAACATTCAGTACTTC. The encoded protein is CASSLALGRTAKNIQYF.

Many counts were recorded for this clonotype. This chain links TRBV29-1 with TRBJ2-7; D call uncertain. The CDR3 loop spans 13 amino acids. V dropped 7 bases and J dropped 4 bases, with 17 bases sitting between them. In germline, CDR1 is SQVTM, CDR2 ANQGSEA. The CDR3 region has the DNA TGCAGCGGCACCGGGCCTGGCATATACGAGCAGTACTTC. Translated: CSGTGPGIYEQYF.

V gene TRBV3-1 combines with J gene TRBJ1-1, with 8 nucleotides matching TRBD1. V trimming: 3 bases; J trimming: 3 bases; junction bases outside the gene matches: 6. This CDR3 region has 15 residues. The germline V gene encodes CDR1 LGHDT and CDR2 YNNKEL (reference sequence). CDR3 nucleotide sequence: TGTGCCAGCAGCCAGACCGGACAGGGTGACACTGAAGCTTTCTTT. Protein sequence: CASSQTGQGDTEAFF. The full variable domain, its missing parts supplied by reference TRBV3-1 and TRBJ1-1, is DTAVSQTPKYLVTQMGNDKSIKCEQNLGHDTMYWYKQDSKKFLKIMFSYNNKELIINETVPNRFSPKSPDKAHLNLHINSLELGDSAVYFCASSQTGQGDTEAFFGQGTRLTVV.

The gene calls are TRBV7-6 and TRBJ2-7, with no clear D. The V and J ends lost 1 base and 0 bases respectively, with 13 bases between them. Germline CDR1 SGHVS, CDR2 FNYEAQ. The CDR3 spans 16 residues. CDR3 residues: CASSLVKGPNSYEQYF. As DNA, the CDR3 is TGTGCCAGCAGCTTAGTTAAGGGTCCTAACTCCTACGAGCAGTACTTC.

This clonotype was detected ten times or more. The V call is TRBV18, the J call TRBJ1-5; D perhaps matches TRBD1 (6 bases). The V end was cut by 0 bases, the J end by 5 bases, with 14 bases between. Germline CDR1 KGHSH, CDR2 LQKENI. The length of the CDR3 is 16 residues. The chain's CDR3 is CASSPPGGGRDQPQHF. The CDR3 DNA follows: TGTGCCAGCTCACCACCCGGAGGGGGTAGGGATCAGCCCCAGCATTTT.

The genes are TRBV24-1 and TRBJ1-1; D not certain. The CDR3 contains 14 residues. Trimming shortened V by 5 bases and J by 3 bases, and 12 bases separated the two germline ends. Looked up from germline, CDR1 is KGHDR and CDR2 is SFDVKD. CDR3 sequence reads: CATSVQGRDTEAFF. The CDR3 nucleotides are TGTGCCACCAGTGTCCAAGGACGGGACACTGAAGCTTTCTTT.

J is TRBJ1-5 and V is TRBV6-1, with D unclear. Germline CDR1 and CDR2: MNHNS and SASEGT. The CDR3 is 15 residues long. V gave up 6 bases and J gave up 4 bases, with 16 bases separating them. The CDR3 DNA follows: TGTGCCAGCAGCCTTGAACGACGTGGGAATCAGCCCCAGCATTTT. It yields the protein CASSLERRGNQPQHF.

This clonotype has ten or more counts. This chain links TRBV6-2 or TRBV6-3 with TRBJ1-1; tentatively, D is TRBD1 (6 bases). Per the germline V gene, CDR1 is MNHEY and CDR2 is SVGEGT. V was clipped by 2 bases and J by 8 bases, with 6 bases between them. This CDR3 has 11 residues. CDR3 DNA sequence: TGTGCCAGCAGTTACAGGGGGGAAGCTTTCTTT. Its translation is CASSYRGEAFF.